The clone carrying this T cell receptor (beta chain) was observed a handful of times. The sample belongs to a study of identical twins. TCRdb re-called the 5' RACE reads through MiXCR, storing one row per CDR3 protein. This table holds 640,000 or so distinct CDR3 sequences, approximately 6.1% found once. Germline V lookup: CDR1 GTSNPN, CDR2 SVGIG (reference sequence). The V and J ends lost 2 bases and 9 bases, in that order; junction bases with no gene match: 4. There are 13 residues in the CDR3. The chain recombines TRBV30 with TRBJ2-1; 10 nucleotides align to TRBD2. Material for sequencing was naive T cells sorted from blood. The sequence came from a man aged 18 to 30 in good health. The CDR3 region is CAWSSGRAGEQFF. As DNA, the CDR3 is TGTGCCTGGAGTAGCGGGAGGGCCGGTGAGCAGTTCTTC.